A selection of T cell receptor beta chains follows, all from one sample in a study of blood T cell repertoires in COVID-19. The method was immunoSEQ multiplex PCR; TCRdb's version includes in-frame clones alone and lacks a portion of them. The sample carries about 58,000 clones, roughly 90% recorded once. The sequenced sample was peripheral blood. The receptor set was obtained from a woman aged 55-69 years with active COVID-19. Each CDR3 is given with its conserved first and last residue. Fields, in order: V gene, clone size, D gene, J gene, CDR3 DNA, CDR3 protein. D genes are given only for firm matches. Clone size, where shown, is once, few, many, or a class for clones that have expanded.

TRBV9	-	TRBD1	TRBJ1-6	TGTGCCAGCAGCGTGGATCCGGACAGGGCCGGTTCACCCCTCCACTTT	CASSVDPDRAGSPLHF
TRBV2	-	TRBD1	TRBJ2-7	TGTGCCAGCAGTGATACAGGGGGTTCGTACGAGCAGTACTTC	CASSDTGGSYEQYF
TRBV18	-	TRBD1	TRBJ1-1	TGTGCCAGCTCAGCTGGACAGGGCACGAGGGAAGCTTTCTTT	CASSAGQGTREAFF
TRBV19	once	-	TRBJ2-1	TGTGCCAGTACCACCCCAGGGGGGAGGTATGAGTTCTTC	CASTTPGGRYEFF
TRBV5-5	once	-	TRBJ2-7	TGTGCCAGCAGCCCCCTCGCCGTAACTTCACCATACGAGCAGTACTTC	CASSPLAVTSPYEQYF
TRBV6-6	-	TRBD2	TRBJ2-7	TGTGCCAGCAGATGGACTAGCGGGGGGGCTGGTGAGCAGTACTTC	CASRWTSGGAGEQYF
TRBV6-5	-	-	TRBJ1-4	TGTGCCAGCAAAGCTGCTGCAACTAATGAAAAACTGTTTTTT	CASKAAATNEKLFF
TRBV6-2/TRBV6-3	once	-	TRBJ2-2	TGTGCCAGCAGCCTTAGCGTAGGGAACACCGGGGAGCTGTTTTTT	CASSLSVGNTGELFF
TRBV9	-	TRBD1	TRBJ2-7	TGTGCCAGCAGCGTAGAGGTGACAGGGATCCAGCAGTACTTC	CASSVEVTGIQQYF
TRBV2	few	-	TRBJ2-2	TGTGCCACCTTAAAACAGGGCACCGGGGAGCTGTTTTTT	CATLKQGTGELFF
TRBV6-5	-	TRBD1	TRBJ2-7	TGTGCCAGCAGGGACCCGGGACAGGGTTACGAGCAGTACTTC	CASRDPGQGYEQYF
TRBV5-6	-	-	TRBJ1-6	TGTGCCAGCAGTTGGGGCGGCCCCCTCTATAATTCACCCCTCCACTTT	CASSWGGPLYNSPLHF
TRBV6-4	-	-	TRBJ1-1	TGTGCCAGCAGTGAGGACGGAGGTGGCGGGTACACTGAAGCTTTCTTT	CASSEDGGGGYTEAFF
TRBV5-4	once	-	TRBJ1-1	TGTGCCAGCAGCTCGGGACACCGGGCGGGTGAAGCTTTCTTT	CASSSGHRAGEAFF
TRBV5-1	once	TRBD2	TRBJ2-3	TGCGCCAGCAGCTTGAGGAGCGGGGGGAGTACAGATACGCAGTATTTT	CASSLRSGGSTDTQYF
TRBV3-1/TRBV3-2	-	TRBD2	TRBJ2-5	TGTGCCAGCAGCCGGTGGGGGGGGAGTGAAGAGACCCAGTACTTC	CASSRWGGSEETQYF
TRBV10-3	-	-	TRBJ2-7	TGTGCCATCAGTGAGTCCGGCGGATACTACGAGCAGTACTTC	CAISESGGYYEQYF
TRBV9	-	-	TRBJ1-2	TGTGCCAGCAGCGACATTTGGGGCGGTGGCTACACCTTC	CASSDIWGGGYTF
TRBV5-1	-	-	TRBJ1-1	TGCGCCAGCAGCTTGGAACCCATGGGGGGGACTAACACTGAAGCTTTCTTT	CASSLEPMGGTNTEAFF
TRBV9	-	TRBD1	TRBJ2-1	TGTGCCAGCAGCTACCTGGGACAGGGGGCGCCGTATGAGCAGTTCTTC	CASSYLGQGAPYEQFF
TRBV6-6	-	TRBD1	TRBJ1-5	TGTGCCAGCAGTAAACAGGGGGCCGAGAATCAGCCCCAGCATTTT	CASSKQGAENQPQHF
TRBV3-1/TRBV3-2	-	-	TRBJ1-6	TGTGCCAGCAGCCAAGTAAGCTTGGACAGCAGTAATTCAACACCCCTCCACTTT	CASSQVSLDSSNSTPLHF
TRBV6-6	-	TRBD1	TRBJ2-6	TGTGCCAGCAAGCCAGGGGGCAACTCTGGGGCCAACGTCCTGACTTTC	CASKPGGNSGANVLTF
TRBV11-2	-	TRBD1	TRBJ2-5	TGTGCCAGCAGCCTTGGGACAGGGAGGGAGACCCAGTACTTC	CASSLGTGRETQYF
TRBV29-1	once	-	TRBJ2-5	TGCAGCGTTGAATCTCCAGGGGAGACCCAGTACTTC	CSVESPGETQYF
TRBV5-5	-	-	TRBJ1-2	TGTGCCAGCAGCTTGTCTGAGCTCCCTTATTCGGGCTACACCTTC	CASSLSELPYSGYTF
TRBV14	-	TRBD1	TRBJ1-2	TGTGCCAGCAGCCTAACACAGGGGATGAACTATGGCTACACCTTC	CASSLTQGMNYGYTF
TRBV25-1	-	-	TRBJ2-1	TGTGCCAGCAGCGAAGGGGGGGGCGATGAGCAGTTCTTC	CASSEGGGDEQFF
TRBV5-4	-	-	TRBJ2-3	TGTGCCAGCAGCACCCCCCCCGGGGATACGCAGTATTTT	CASSTPPGDTQYF
TRBV7-9	-	TRBD1	TRBJ1-2	TGTGCCAGCAGCTTAGATACCGGGACAGGGTCAATCTATGGCTACACCTTC	CASSLDTGTGSIYGYTF
TRBV6-1	-	-	TRBJ1-5	TGTGCCAGCAGTGAATCCCTTATTATTCAGCCCCAGCATTTT	CASSESLIIQPQHF
TRBV6-5	-	TRBD1	TRBJ1-1	TGTGCCAGCAGTCGAAGCAGGACAGGGAACACTGAAGCTTTCTTT	CASSRSRTGNTEAFF
TRBV6-8	-	TRBD1	TRBJ1-5	TGTGCCAGCAGAACCGGACAGGGGGGCCCCAATCAGCCCCAGCATTTT	CASRTGQGGPNQPQHF
TRBV10-2	-	TRBD2	TRBJ2-1	TGCGCCAGCAGTGACCACAGGGGTAGCGGGGGCCTTCATAATGAGCAGTTCTTC	CASSDHRGSGGLHNEQFF
TRBV19	-	-	TRBJ1-2	TGTGCCAGTAGTATAGCATCCATCGGTGGCTACACCTTC	CASSIASIGGYTF
TRBV6-5	once	-	TRBJ1-4	TGTGCCAGCACACCTTTGCCTACGGGTAATGAAAAACTGTTTTTT	CASTPLPTGNEKLFF
TRBV2	-	-	TRBJ2-3	TGTGCCAGCAGTGAAGCCCTCTCAGGGTTAGATACGCAGTATTTT	CASSEALSGLDTQYF
TRBV4-1	once	-	TRBJ2-2	TGCGCCAGCAGCCAAGTGGGACTCACCGGGGAGCTGTTTTTT	CASSQVGLTGELFF
TRBV18	-	-	TRBJ2-7	TGTGCCAGCTCACCAGGGCAGAGAGAGCAGTACTTC	CASSPGQREQYF
TRBV9	-	-	TRBJ2-7	TGTGCCAGCAGCGTAGCCACCGGCTACGAGCAGTACTTC	CASSVATGYEQYF
TRBV11-2	-	-	TRBJ2-5	TGTGCCAGCAGCGCTCGGACTTCCCAAGAGACCCAGTACTTC	CASSARTSQETQYF
TRBV9	-	-	TRBJ1-2	TGTGCCAGCAGCGTAGGGGGCCAGGCTAACTCTGGCTACACCTTC	CASSVGGQANSGYTF
TRBV7-9	-	TRBD1	TRBJ1-6	TGTGCCAGCAGCTTACGGACAGGGGAATCACCCCTCCACTTT	CASSLRTGESPLHF
TRBV11-2	-	-	TRBJ2-7	TGTGCCAGCAGCTTAGTTCAGGTCTACGAGCAGTACTTC	CASSLVQVYEQYF
TRBV7-8	-	-	TRBJ2-7	TGTGCCAGCAGCCTGGGGACAACCTACGAGCAGTACTTC	CASSLGTTYEQYF
TRBV6-5	-	TRBD2	TRBJ2-3	TGTGCCAGCAGTTTCTCTAGCGGGGCCTACACAGATACGCAGTATTTT	CASSFSSGAYTDTQYF
TRBV7-2	-	-	TRBJ1-1	TGTGCCAGCAGCCCCGACAGTGGCGCTGAAGCTTTCTTT	CASSPDSGAEAFF
TRBV10-1	-	TRBD2	TRBJ2-1	TGCGCCAGCAGTGCCTCTAGCGGGGGGGGCCGCAATGAGCAGTTCTTC	CASSASSGGGRNEQFF
TRBV27	-	TRBD1	TRBJ2-1	TGTGCCAGCAGTTCCCAGGGGGCGGGCTCCTACAATGAGCAGTTCTTC	CASSSQGAGSYNEQFF
TRBV24-1	-	TRBD1	TRBJ1-1	TGTGCCATCCGAAGGAGGGGGCAGACGAACACTGAAGCTTTCTTT	CAIRRRGQTNTEAFF
TRBV15	-	-	TRBJ2-1	TGTGCCACCAGCAGAGTATTGACAGGTTGGGTGAACAATGAGCAGTTCTTC	CATSRVLTGWVNNEQFF
TRBV2	-	TRBD2	TRBJ2-3	TGTGCCAGCAGGATTAGCGGGGGCACAGATACGCAGTATTTT	CASRISGGTDTQYF
TRBV10-3	-	-	TRBJ1-3	TGTGCCATCAGTGAGTCGATTCAGGGTGTAAGGAGAAACACCATATATTTT	CAISESIQGVRRNTIYF
TRBV3-1/TRBV3-2	-	TRBD2	TRBJ2-3	TGTGCCAGCAGCCAAGTAACTAGCGGAACAGATACGCAGTATTTT	CASSQVTSGTDTQYF
TRBV2	-	-	TRBJ1-2	TGTGCCAGCGGGATAGGGGCAAACTATGGCTACACCTTC	CASGIGANYGYTF
TRBV30	-	-	TRBJ2-2	TGTGCCTGGATAAACCAGGGGATGGTGAACACCGGGGAGCTGTTTTTT	CAWINQGMVNTGELFF
TRBV7-2	-	TRBD1	TRBJ2-6	TGTGCCAGCAGCCACCCCGGACAGGCCCTCTCTGGGGCCAACGTCCTGACTTTC	CASSHPGQALSGANVLTF
TRBV15	-	-	TRBJ1-1	TGTGCCACCAGCACAACAGGGACTGAAGCTTTCTTT	CATSTTGTEAFF
TRBV2	-	-	TRBJ2-3	TGTGCCAGCAACAGGGAGGGCGGGGGAGGAGATACGCAGTATTTT	CASNREGGGGDTQYF
TRBV5-4	-	TRBD1	TRBJ1-2	TGTGCCAGCAGCTCGGACAGGGGCAGGTTCGGCTATGGCTACACCTTC	CASSSDRGRFGYGYTF